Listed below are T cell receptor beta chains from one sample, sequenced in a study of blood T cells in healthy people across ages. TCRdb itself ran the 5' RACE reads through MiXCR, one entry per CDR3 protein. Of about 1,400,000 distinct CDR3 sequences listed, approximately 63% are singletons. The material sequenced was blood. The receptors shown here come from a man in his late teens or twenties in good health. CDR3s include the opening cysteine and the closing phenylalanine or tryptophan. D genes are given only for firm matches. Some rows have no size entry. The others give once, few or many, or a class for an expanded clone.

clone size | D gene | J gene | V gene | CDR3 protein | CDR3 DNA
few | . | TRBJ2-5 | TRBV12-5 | CASGSAETQYF | TGTGCTAGTGGCTCCGCGGAGACCCAGTACTTC
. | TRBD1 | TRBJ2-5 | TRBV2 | CASYRTDRRETQYF | TGTGCCAGCTACAGGACGGACAGGAGGGAGACCCAGTACTTC
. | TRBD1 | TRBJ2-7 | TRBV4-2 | CASSHQGVYEQYF | TGTGCCAGCAGCCATCAGGGGGTCTACGAGCAGTACTTC
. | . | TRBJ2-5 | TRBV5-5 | CASSLVRLGETQYF | TGTGCCAGCAGCTTGGTTCGTTTGGGAGAGACCCAGTACTTC
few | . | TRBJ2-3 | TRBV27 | CASRTTRGSRTDTQYF | TGTGCCAGCAGGACCACGAGGGGGAGCCGCACAGATACGCAGTATTTT
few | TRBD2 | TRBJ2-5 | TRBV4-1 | CASSRLLAGQETQYF | TGTGCCAGCAGCCGCCTACTAGCGGGACAAGAGACCCAGTACTTC
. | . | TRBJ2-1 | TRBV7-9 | CASSFVASYNEQFF | TGTGCCAGCAGCTTCGTTGCATCCTACAATGAGCAGTTCTTC
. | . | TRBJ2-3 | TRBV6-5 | CASSYQRDWDTQYF | TGTGCCAGCAGTTACCAACGAGACTGGGATACGCAGTATTTT
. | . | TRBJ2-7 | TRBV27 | CASSSPRRYEQYF | TGTGCCAGCAGTTCGCCCAGGCGTTACGAGCAGTACTTC
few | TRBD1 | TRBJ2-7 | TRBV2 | CASSAGDRVLEQYF | TGTGCCAGCAGTGCCGGAGACAGGGTACTCGAGCAGTACTTC
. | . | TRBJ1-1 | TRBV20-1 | CSAPLRRVFSEAFF | TGCAGTGCTCCCCTCCGCAGGGTATTTTCTGAAGCTTTCTTT
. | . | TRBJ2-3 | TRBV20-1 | CSASSATDTQYF | TGCAGTGCGAGTAGCGCCACAGATACGCAGTATTTT
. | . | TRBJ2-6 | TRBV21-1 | CASSKARGRQPVSGANVLTF | TGTGCCAGCAGCAAAGCCAGGGGTAGACAGCCTGTCTCTGGGGCCAACGTCCTGACTTTC
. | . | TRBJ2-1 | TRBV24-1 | CATSDLFGAYNEQFF | TGTGCCACCAGTGATTTATTCGGGGCCTACAATGAGCAGTTCTTC
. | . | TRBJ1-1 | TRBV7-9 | CASSMTGQNTEAFF | TGTGCCAGCAGCATGACAGGACAGAACACTGAAGCTTTCTTT
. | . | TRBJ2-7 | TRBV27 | CASSFHLTGEQYF | TGTGCCAGCAGTTTCCATTTAACGGGCGAGCAGTACTTC
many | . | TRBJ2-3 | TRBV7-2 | CASSLGPLTDTQYF | TGTGCCAGCAGCTTAGGGCCTCTCACAGATACGCAGTATTTT
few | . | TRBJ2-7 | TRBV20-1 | CSASWGDEQYF | TGCAGTGCTAGTTGGGGGGACGAGCAGTACTTC
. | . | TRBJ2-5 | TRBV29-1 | CSVTETQETQYF | TGCAGCGTAACAGAGACCCAAGAGACCCAGTACTTC
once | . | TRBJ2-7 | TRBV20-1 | CSARVDSLSYEQYF | TGCAGTGCTAGAGTAGACAGCCTCTCCTACGAGCAGTACTTC
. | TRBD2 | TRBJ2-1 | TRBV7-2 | CASSLGGLANNEQFF | TGTGCCAGCAGCTTAGGGGGACTAGCGAACAATGAGCAGTTCTTC
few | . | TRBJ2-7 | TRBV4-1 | CASSQLAPGRHSYEQYF | TGCGCCAGCAGCCAACTAGCCCCGGGACGCCACTCCTACGAGCAGTACTTC
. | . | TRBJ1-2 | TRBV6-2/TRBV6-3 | CASSYGQGVDYGYTF | TGTGCCAGCAGTTACGGCCAGGGTGTAGACTATGGCTACACCTTC
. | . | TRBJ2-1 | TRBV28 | CASGWTAFPRDPQKSSYNEQFF | TGTGCCAGCGGATGGACTGCATTTCCCCGGGACCCGCAAAAAAGCTCCTACAATGAGCAGTTCTTC
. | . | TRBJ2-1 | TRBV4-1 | CASSQVPQEGYNEQFF | TGCGCCAGCAGCCAAGTCCCGCAGGAGGGCTACAATGAGCAGTTCTTC
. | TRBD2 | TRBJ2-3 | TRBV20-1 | CSAPTSGGADTQYF | TGCAGTGCTCCGACTAGCGGGGGAGCAGATACGCAGTATTTT
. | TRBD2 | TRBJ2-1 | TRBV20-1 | CSAPGVAGYNEQFF | TGCAGTGCTCCCGGGGTAGCGGGATACAATGAGCAGTTCTTC
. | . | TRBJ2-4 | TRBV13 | CASSLIREEAQYF | TGTGCCAGCAGCTTAATACGGGAAGAGGCCCAGTACTTC
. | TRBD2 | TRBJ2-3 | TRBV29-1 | CSGTGTSGVTDTQYF | TGCAGCGGAACCGGGACTAGCGGAGTCACAGATACGCAGTATTTT
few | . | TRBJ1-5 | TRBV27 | CASSVQGTGNQPQHF | TGTGCCAGCAGTGTGCAGGGGACGGGCAATCAGCCCCAGCATTTT
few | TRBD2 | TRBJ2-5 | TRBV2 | CASCRLAGRQETQYF | TGTGCCAGCTGTAGACTAGCGGGCCGGCAAGAGACCCAGTACTTC
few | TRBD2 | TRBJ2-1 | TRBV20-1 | CSARATGGSYYNEQFF | TGCAGTGCTAGGGCCACCGGCGGGAGCTACTACAATGAGCAGTTCTTC
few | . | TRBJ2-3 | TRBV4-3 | CASSQELASGPDTQYF | TGCGCCAGCAGCCAAGAATTGGCAAGTGGCCCAGATACGCAGTATTTT
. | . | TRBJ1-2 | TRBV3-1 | CASSQDLTVNYGYTF | TGTGCCAGCAGCCAGGACCTGACAGTTAACTATGGCTACACCTTC
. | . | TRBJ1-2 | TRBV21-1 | CASSGQGVAYGYTF | TGTGCCAGCAGCGGACAGGGGGTGGCGTATGGCTACACCTTC
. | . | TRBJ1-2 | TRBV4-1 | CACSQGPPYGYTF | TGCGCCTGCAGCCAAGGGCCCCCCTATGGCTACACCTTC
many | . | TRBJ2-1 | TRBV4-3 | CASSQDRSSYNEQFF | TGTGCCAGCAGCCAAGATCGAAGCTCCTACAATGAGCAGTTCTTC
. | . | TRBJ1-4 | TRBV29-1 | CSVEVIGLEGEKLFF | TGCAGCGTTGAAGTTATCGGGCTCGAGGGTGAAAAACTGTTTTTT
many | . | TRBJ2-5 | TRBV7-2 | CASSQAVWEETQYF | TGTGCCAGCAGCCAAGCGGTATGGGAAGAGACCCAGTACTTC
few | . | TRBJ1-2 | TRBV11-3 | CASSRPGRVGYTF | TGTGCCAGCAGCCGACCAGGACGGGTTGGCTACACCTTC
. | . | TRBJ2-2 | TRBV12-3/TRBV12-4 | CASRQDSRTGELFF | TGTGCCAGCAGACAGGACAGTAGGACCGGGGAGCTGTTTTTT
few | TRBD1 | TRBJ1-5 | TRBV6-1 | CASDLDRGRNQPQHF | TGTGCCAGCGATCTCGACAGGGGGAGAAATCAGCCCCAGCATTTT
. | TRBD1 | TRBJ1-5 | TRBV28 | CASSPRSGGQPQHF | TGTGCCAGCAGCCCCCGGTCAGGGGGTCAGCCCCAGCATTTT
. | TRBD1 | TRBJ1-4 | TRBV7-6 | CASSPGQGAGNEKLFF | TGTGCCAGCAGCCCGGGACAGGGGGCTGGTAATGAAAAACTGTTTTTT
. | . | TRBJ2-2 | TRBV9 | CASSVGSGTTGELFF | TGTGCCAGCAGCGTAGGCTCAGGGACCACCGGGGAGCTGTTTTTT
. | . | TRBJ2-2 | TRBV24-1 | CATGAQATGPGELFF | TGTGCCACGGGGGCCCAGGCCACAGGGCCCGGGGAGCTGTTTTTT
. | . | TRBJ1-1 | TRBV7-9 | CASSVTGQAEAFF | TGTGCCAGCAGCGTCACAGGGCAAGCTGAAGCTTTCTTT